This TCR beta chain was observed in a study of shared clonotypes between healthy human individuals. Profiling relied on immunoSEQ multiplex PCR, and the TCRdb table lists in-frame clones only, not all of them. The sample records about 1.5 million clones, more than 95% being singletons. The V gene's germline CDR1 is SSHAT and CDR2 FNYEAQ (reference sequence). The CDR3 has 14 amino acids. About this clone: The junction shows a germline mismatch at one end, possibly a read error.

The specimen sequenced was naive CD4+ T cells sorted from blood. Subset given: CD45RA+ positively selected. This rearrangement joins TRBV7-7 to TRBJ2-7, with D tentatively TRBD1 or TRBD2 (5 bases each). The sequence derives from a man aged 25-45 years in good health. In nucleotides, the CDR3 is TGTGCTAGCAGCTTAGGGGACGGCTCCTACGAGCAGTACTTC. This gives the protein CASSLGDGSYEQYF.